This T cell receptor (beta chain) was recorded in a study of blood T cell repertoires in COVID-19. Study-level background: Both acute and convalescent COVID-19 samples were obtained from the United States, Italy and Spain.

The repertoire was sequenced with immunoSEQ multiplex PCR; TCRdb's copy has only in-frame clones and lacks some. The top ten clones hold 10% to 15% of a sample with 85,000 to 110,000 clones, 84% of them seen once. This CDR3 has 15 residues. Per the germline V gene, CDR1 is LGHDT and CDR2 is YNNKEL (reference sequence). Trimming removed 1 base from V and 0 bases from J, with 7 bases in between. Sequencing was performed on peripheral blood. The source is a human donor in a cohort sampled during active or convalescent COVID-19. The gene calls are TRBV3-1 (or the pseudogene TRBV3-2) and TRBJ2-1, with unresolved D. CDR3 sequence reads: CASSQAPFSYNEQFF. The DNA for the CDR3 is TGTGCCAGCAGCCAAGCCCCCTTCTCCTACAATGAGCAGTTCTTC.